This T cell receptor beta chain came from a study of T cells after yellow fever vaccination. Comment on this clonotype: The target antigen is unknown.

V was trimmed by 1 base and J by 7 bases, leaving 9 bases between them. This CDR3 spans 12 amino acids. CDR1 and CDR2 from the germline V gene are SGDLS and YYNGEE. TCRdb re-called the 5' RACE reads with MiXCR, one entry per CDR3 protein. The sample lists approximately 510,000 distinct CDR3 sequences, 20% to 25% occurring once. General observations from the study: The appearance of a small share of clonotypes in both CD4 and CD8 compartments was observed. Once the booster was given, most primary-vaccination clones reappeared, at 95% to 98% for CD4 and around 90% for CD8.

This sample comprised PBMCs, obtained about 21 days after the first yellow fever vaccination. This clonotype was obtained from a young man who received the YFV17D yellow fever vaccine. The V and J genes are TRBV9 and TRBJ2-7, with D maybe TRBD1 (5 bases). CDR3 sequence: CASSVPREEQYV. In DNA form, the CDR3 reads TGTGCCAGCAGCGTACCCAGGGAAGAGCAGTACGTC.